The 15 T cell receptor beta chains in this list originate from one sample, sequenced in a study of brain T cells in children with intractable seizures. Here immunoSEQ multiplex PCR was the method, and the copy in TCRdb shows in-frame clones only, minus some. The sample has tens of thousands of clones, around 90% seen once; the top ten hold around 24%. Source: peripheral blood, taken at surgery. These receptor sequences come from a girl aged 2 to 9 with Rasmussen encephalitis and intractable seizures.

This sequence joins TRBV3-1 (or the pseudogene TRBV3-2) and TRBJ1-6; D is unresolved. The germline CDR1 and CDR2 sequences are LGHDT and YNNKEL (reference sequence). There are 16 residues in the CDR3. Trimming left V 1 base short and J 7 bases short, with 14 bases between. The CDR3 region is CASSQVLAGLNSPLHF. Written as DNA, the CDR3 is TGTGCCAGCAGCCAAGTGTTAGCAGGCCTAAATTCACCCCTCCACTTT.

This clone was observed a handful of times. This chain uses TRBV7-3 with TRBJ2-5; possibly TRBD1 for D (6 bases). V lost 4 bases, J lost 5 bases, and 17 bases lay in between. The CDR3 sequence is 15 residues long. Germline V CDR1 and CDR2: SGHTA, FQGTGA. The CDR3: CASSSIGGGGETQYF. For the CDR3, the DNA is TGTGCCAGCAGCTCAATCGGTGGGGGCGGGGAGACCCAGTACTTC.

The chain joins TRBV3-1 (or the pseudogene TRBV3-2) to TRBJ2-2; 12 bases are shared with TRBD2. Germline V gene data show CDR1 as LGHDT and CDR2 as YNNKEL (reference sequence). This CDR3 spans 18 amino acids. J gave up 6 bases and V 4 bases, and 12 bases lay outside the gene matches. The CDR3: CASSLRLAGVRGAGELFF. For the CDR3, the DNA is TGTGCCAGCAGCCTAAGACTAGCGGGAGTCAGGGGCGCCGGGGAGCTGTTTTTT.

This chain uses TRBV12-3 or TRBV12-4 with TRBJ1-5; D is possibly TRBD1 (5 bases). This CDR3 region has 13 residues. The V end was cut by 5 bases, the J end by 7 bases, with 12 bases between. The CDR3 DNA is TGTGCCAGCAGTCGAAGAGGGGACCAGCCCCAGCATTTT. This encodes CASSRRGDQPQHF.

CDR3 sequence: CASSLVRGRAAEKLFF. DNA for the CDR3: TGCGCCAGCAGCCTCGTCAGGGGTAGAGCGGCTGAAAAACTGTTTTTT. The chain employs TRBV4-1 and TRBJ1-4, with D possibly being TRBD1 (6 bases). CDR1 and CDR2 from the germline V gene are MGHRA and YSYEKL. Trimming shortened V by 4 bases and J by 7 bases, and 19 bases separated the two germline ends. The CDR3 has 16 amino acids.

As to this clone: Other nucleotide sequences from this sample produce the same CDR3. The rearrangement uses TRBV6-5 and TRBJ1-1, with TRBD1 as a possible D gene (5 bases). Trimming took off 5 bases at V and 1 base at J, with 11 bases between the two ends. Per the germline V gene, CDR1 is MNHEY and CDR2 is SVGAGI. The CDR3 consists of 14 residues. Written as DNA, the CDR3 is TGTGCCAGCAGTCGCCCTGGGGGGAACACTGAAGCTTTCTTT. Amino acids: CASSRPGGNTEAFF.

The count of this clone is one. The genes are TRBV28 and TRBJ1-1, with 7 bases that match TRBD1. In germline, CDR1 is MDHEN, CDR2 SYDVKM. The CDR3 totals 15 residues. Losses at the gene ends were 2 bases for V and 5 bases for J; bases not matched to a gene: 8. As DNA, the CDR3 is TGTGCCAGCAGTTTAAGGGGGCGGGTGAGGACTGAAGCTTTCTTT. Residues: CASSLRGRVRTEAFF.

This chain's CDR3 is CASSHAGTRDSPLHF. CDR3 DNA sequence: TGCGCCAGCAGCCACGCCGGGACGAGGGATTCACCCCTCCACTTT. This chain connects TRBV4-1 to TRBJ1-6; D might be TRBD1 (5 bases). Trimming stripped 3 bases from V and 8 bases from J, with 14 bases between. CDR1 is MGHRA and CDR2 is YSYEKL in the germline V gene. This CDR3 has 15 residues.

The gene calls are TRBV6-5 and TRBJ2-1; the match to TRBD1 covers 8 bases. J gave up 8 bases and V 9 bases, and 9 bases lay outside the gene matches. The length of the CDR3 is 13 residues. CDR1 MNHEY and CDR2 SVGAGI come from the germline V gene. The CDR3 sequence: CASSGTGLYEQFF. The CDR3 coding sequence is TGTGCCAGTTCCGGGACAGGTTTATATGAGCAGTTCTTC.

The chain uses TRBV7-2 and TRBJ1-1; maybe TRBD1 (5 bases). V was trimmed by 0 bases and J by 6 bases, leaving 14 bases between them. From germline, CDR1 is SGHTA and CDR2 FQGNSA. There are 15 residues in the CDR3. CDR3 nucleotide sequence: TGTGCCAGCAGCTTAGCGTGGGGCGCTGGGTCTGAAGCTTTCTTT. Protein product: CASSLAWGAGSEAFF.

This chain uses TRBV29-1 with TRBJ2-1; D perhaps matches TRBD2 (6 bases). The length of the CDR3 is 10 residues. Germline values: CDR1 SQVTM, CDR2 ANQGSEA. The CDR3 is CVAGYNEQFF. CDR3 sequence (DNA): TGCGTGGCGGGGTACAATGAGCAGTTCTTC.

The chain combines TRBV7-9 with TRBJ1-1; weak D call: TRBD1 (6 bases). The CDR3 extends over 16 amino acids. Germline values: CDR1 SEHNR, CDR2 FQNEAQ (reference sequence). The V end was cut by 4 bases, the J end by 1 base, with 16 bases between. CDR3 in DNA: TGTGCCAGCAGCTCCTTCCCTAGGGACACGAACACTGAAGCTTTCTTT. Encoded protein: CASSSFPRDTNTEAFF. Based on the CDR3 plus reference TRBV7-9 and TRBJ1-1, the full variable domain is DTGVSQNPRHKITKRGQNVTFRCDPISEHNRLYWYRQTLGQGPEFLTYFQNEAQLEKSRLLSDRFSAERPKGSFSTLEIQRTEQGDSAMYLCASSSFPRDTNTEAFFGQGTRLTVV.

V is TRBV6-5 and J is TRBJ1-2; no reliable D call. The CDR3 sequence is 15 residues long. Trimming shortened V by 6 bases and J by 4 bases, and 18 bases separated the two germline ends. The germline V gene has CDR1 MNHEY and CDR2 SVGAGI. CDR3 protein: CASSLTSGGFYGYTF. DNA of the CDR3: TGTGCCAGCAGCCTTACGTCGGGCGGGTTCTATGGCTACACCTTC.

The chain uses TRBV30 and TRBJ1-6; weak D call: TRBD1 (5 bases). CDR1 is GTSNPN, CDR2 SVGIG, per germline (reference sequence). V was cut by 4 bases and J by 8 bases, with 9 bases left in between. The CDR3 loop spans 12 amino acids. This chain's CDR3 is CAWNLGDSPLHF. The CDR3 nucleotides read TGTGCCTGGAATCTAGGGGATTCACCCCTCCACTTT.

The rearrangement uses TRBV9 and TRBJ2-5; the match to TRBD2 covers 8 bases. V gave up 0 bases and J gave up 1 base; unmatched junction bases: 5. CDR3 length: 16 residues. The germline V gene has CDR1 SGDLS and CDR2 YYNGEE. The CDR3 reads CASSVGQRGTQETQYF. DNA of the CDR3: TGTGCCAGCAGCGTAGGCCAGCGGGGGACCCAAGAGACCCAGTACTTC.